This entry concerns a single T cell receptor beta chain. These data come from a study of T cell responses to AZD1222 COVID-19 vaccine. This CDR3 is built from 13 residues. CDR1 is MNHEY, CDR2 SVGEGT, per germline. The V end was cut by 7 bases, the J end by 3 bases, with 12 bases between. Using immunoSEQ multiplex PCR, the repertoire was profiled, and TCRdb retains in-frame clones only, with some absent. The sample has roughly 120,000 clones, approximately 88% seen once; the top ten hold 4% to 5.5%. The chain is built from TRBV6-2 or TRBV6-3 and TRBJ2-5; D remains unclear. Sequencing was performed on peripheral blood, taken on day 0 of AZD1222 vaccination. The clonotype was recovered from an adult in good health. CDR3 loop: CASNPRTEETQYF. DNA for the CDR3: TGTGCCAGCAACCCCCGGACGGAAGAGACCCAGTACTTC.